The sequence of this T cell receptor beta chain was determined in a study of blood T cell repertoires in COVID-19. Study-wide background: The United States, Italy and Spain were the sources of the acute and convalescent COVID-19 samples.

Under the authors' procedure: Reference gene primers were amplified, and this amplification served to estimate nucleated cell counts. The protocol was immunoSEQ multiplex PCR, while the TCRdb copy is restricted to in-frame clones and leaves out a portion. V and J calls plus clone size are reproduced from that table; the DNA served to infer D and trimming. The table shows 200,000 to 300,000 clones, with approximately 86% occurring only once. V was pared by 2 bases and J by 3 bases, with 5 bases between. In germline, CDR1 is SGHAT, CDR2 FQNNGV. The CDR3 consists of 13 residues. On this clone: Since a much larger clone is just one base distant, this may be a read error. This sample includes further DNA sequences coding for the same CDR3.

The sequence derives from a human donor in a cohort sampled during active COVID-19. The chain links TRBV11-2 to TRBJ2-1; D perhaps matches TRBD1 (5 bases). The specimen sequenced was peripheral blood. CDR3 residues: CASSLTGYNEQFF. The CDR3 DNA sequence: TGTGCCAGCAGCTTAACAGGCTACAATGAGCAGTTCTTC.